Each of the 15 T cell receptor delta chains below was sequenced from the same sample in a study of gamma-delta chains in newborns, infants, children. TCRdb redid clone calling on the reads using CATT. The sample includes approximately 12,000 delta-chain clones, about 8.8% seen only once; the top ten take approximately 3.4%. Material: blood. The receptors stem from a child who was a newborn, infant or young child, either healthy, febrile or measles-vaccinated (not recorded which).

This clone has just a few counts. V gene TRDV1 combines with J gene TRDJ1; 11 bases agree with TRDD3. Germline loops: CDR1 TSWWSYY, CDR2 QGS. The CDR3 is 20 amino acids. With 1 base clipped from V and 3 bases from J, the junction kept 16 bases outside the gene matches. The CDR3 loop reads CALGEPPSFGGYVLADKLIF. The DNA of the CDR3 is TGTGCTCTTGGGGAACCTCCTTCCTTTGGGGGATACGTTCTAGCCGATAAACTCATCTTT.

This sequence joins TRDV1 and TRDJ1, with 8 positions matching TRDD3. With 5 bases clipped from V and 0 bases from J, the junction kept 23 bases outside the gene matches. Germline V lookup: CDR1 TSWWSYY, CDR2 QGS. The CDR3 length is 21 residues. CDR3 nucleotides: TGTGCTCTTGGGACGCGGCCTTCCAACTTACTGGGGGCCCCGTACACCGATAAACTCATCTTT. As protein: CALGTRPSNLLGAPYTDKLIF.

There are a few counts of this clone. The gene calls are TRDV2 and TRDJ1; 13 bases are a match to TRDD3. CDR1 is GEAIGNYY, CDR2 EKD, per germline. The length of the CDR3 is 16 residues. Germline trimming cut 9 bases from V and 3 bases from J; bases unmatched to any gene: 12. In DNA form, the CDR3 reads TGTGCCCGCGACGCCATACTGGGGGATACGTCCGATAAACTCATCTTT. This codes for CARDAILGDTSDKLIF.

This sequence joins TRDV1 and TRDJ1, with D tentatively TRDD3 (7 bases). CDR1 TSWWSYY and CDR2 QGS come from the germline V gene. The CDR3 runs 23 residues. Trimming stripped 9 bases from V and 2 bases from J, with 43 bases between. The CDR3 here is CALYRTPAVFLGSTLGVTDKLIF. CDR3 nucleotide sequence: TGTGCTCTCTACCGCACCCCAGCCGTTTTCCTAGGATCAACCCTGGGGGTTACCGATAAACTCATCTTT.

This clone is labeled medium-sized. The V call is TRDV2, the J call TRDJ1; 9 bases align to TRDD3. Looked up from germline, CDR1 is GEAIGNYY and CDR2 is EKD. The J segment lost 0 bases and the V segment lost 0 bases, leaving 7 bases of the junction unmatched. This CDR3 is 17 amino acids long. The CDR3 DNA reads TGTGCCTGTGACACCGTACTGGGGGAAAAGTACACCGATAAACTCATCTTT. This translates into CACDTVLGEKYTDKLIF.

This clone came up a few times. This chain uses TRDV2 with TRDJ1; TRDD3 matches at 7 bases. V shed 0 bases, J shed 3 bases, and the junction held 9 bases outside the gene matches. The germline gives CDR1 GEAIGNYY, CDR2 EKD. The CDR3 has 16 amino acids. CDR3 region: CACDTAETGGSDKLIF. In nucleotides, the CDR3 is TGTGCCTGTGACACCGCGGAGACCGGGGGATCCGATAAACTCATCTTT.

This clone was observed a handful of times. The CDR3 DNA follows: TGTGCCTGTGACACCGTTTCGGGGATCACACTCGTAGGAACCGATAAACTCATCTTT. Amino acid sequence: CACDTVSGITLVGTDKLIF. This chain uses TRDV2 with TRDJ1; D is perhaps TRDD3 (6 bases). From germline, CDR1 is GEAIGNYY and CDR2 EKD. The CDR3 is made up of 19 amino acids. V shed 0 bases and J shed 2 bases, with 24 bases lying between them.

The chain uses TRDV2 and TRDJ1, with 8 bases identical to TRDD3. J gave up 0 bases and V 0 bases, and 11 bases lay outside the gene matches. The CDR3 covers 18 residues. Germline V gives CDR1 GEAIGNYY, CDR2 EKD. CDR3 region: CACDTLTLLGVYTDKLIF. The CDR3 DNA is TGTGCCTGTGACACCTTAACTTTACTGGGGGTCTACACCGATAAACTCATCTTT.

Only a few counts were recorded for this clone. Other DNA sequences in this sample translate to the same CDR3. This sequence joins TRDV2 and TRDJ1; 9 nucleotides match TRDD3. V was pared by 4 bases and J by 2 bases, with 10 bases of the junction left unmatched. Germline CDR1 and CDR2: GEAIGNYY and EKD. This CDR3 has 16 residues. In DNA form, the CDR3 reads TGTGCCTGTGAACAACTGGGGGACATATATACCGATAAACTCATCTTT. Translation: CACEQLGDIYTDKLIF.

This clone was seen only a few times. The chain carries TRDV2 and TRDJ1; 7 nucleotides match TRDD3. Germline V lookup: CDR1 GEAIGNYY, CDR2 EKD. After removal of 2 bases from V and 5 bases from J, the junction contained 10 bases not matched to a gene. This CDR3 is 15 amino acids long. The CDR3 is CACDNAGDSRDKLIF. The CDR3 bases are TGTGCCTGTGACAACGCGGGGGATTCAAGGGATAAACTCATCTTT.

The chain uses TRDV2 and TRDJ1; D call uncertain. The CDR3 loop spans 15 amino acids. Per the germline V gene, CDR1 is GEAIGNYY and CDR2 is EKD. V dropped 3 bases and J dropped 4 bases, with 17 bases sitting between them. This CDR3 is CACDSVPHEGDKLIF. In DNA, the CDR3 is TGTGCCTGTGACTCCGTGCCCCACGAGGGCGATAAACTCATCTTT.

The chain is built from TRDV2 and TRDJ1; TRDD3 matches at 13 bases. Germline CDR1 reads GEAIGNYY; CDR2 reads EKD. V trimming: 3 bases; J trimming: 11 bases; junction bases outside the gene matches: 8. The length of the CDR3 is 14 residues. CDR3 in amino acids: CACDSITGGYDLIF. The CDR3 DNA reads TGTGCCTGTGACTCCATTACTGGGGGATACGACCTCATCTTT.

This clone was recorded a few times. The same CDR3 also results from other DNA sequences found in this sample. The chain uses TRDV2 and TRDJ1; possibly TRDD3 for D (6 bases). Trimming cost V 5 bases and J 3 bases, with 15 bases left between them. Germline values: CDR1 GEAIGNYY, CDR2 EKD. The CDR3 is made up of 14 amino acids. The CDR3 spells CACGTVGDSDKLIF. In nucleotides, the CDR3 is TGTGCCTGTGGCACGGTTGGGGATTCCGATAAACTCATCTTT.

This clone appeared a few times. The genes are TRDV2 and TRDJ3, with 13 bases aligning to TRDD3. The CDR3 totals 19 residues. Germline V CDR1 and CDR2: GEAIGNYY, EKD. V gave up 3 bases and J gave up 3 bases; unmatched junction bases: 7. CDR3 protein: CACDLVLGDTVWDTRQMFF. The CDR3 bases are TGTGCCTGTGACCTCGTACTGGGGGATACGGTCTGGGACACCCGACAGATGTTTTTC.

The rearrangement joins TRDV2 to TRDJ4, with 8 bases aligning to TRDD3. Germline-derived CDR1 and CDR2 are GEAIGNYY and EKD. The CDR3 has 17 amino acids. With 0 bases clipped from V and 0 bases from J, the junction kept 11 bases outside the gene matches. CDR3 sequence reads: CACDTAGTGGATRPLIF. The CDR3 region has the DNA TGTGCCTGTGACACCGCCGGGACTGGGGGTGCCACCAGACCCCTGATCTTT.